The 30 T cell receptor beta chains below were found in one sample sequenced in a study of blood T cell repertoires in COVID-19. The repertoire was sequenced with immunoSEQ multiplex PCR; TCRdb's copy has only in-frame clones and lacks some. Of about 210,000 clones in the sample, 80% to 90% were seen once. Input material: peripheral blood. All receptors derive from a woman aged 50 to 65 with active or convalescent COVID-19.

The chain links TRBV28 to TRBJ1-5; 7 bases fit TRBD1. The CDR3 has 14 amino acids. Germline lookup yields CDR1 MDHEN and CDR2 SYDVKM. V was clipped by 7 bases and J by 6 bases; unmatched bases: 9. The CDR3 DNA reads as TGTGCCAGCACCTTGACAGGGTTAAGTCAGCCCCAGCATTTT. Its protein product is CASTLTGLSQPQHF.

This sequence joins TRBV27 and TRBJ2-2; possible D gene TRBD1, 5 bases. The germline gives CDR1 MNHEY, CDR2 SMNVEV (reference sequence). With 0 bases removed from V and 1 base from J, the gap between germline ends came to 9 bases. CDR3 length: 16 amino acids. The CDR3 here is CASSLSPQGNTGELFF. The CDR3 coding sequence is TGTGCCAGCAGTTTATCCCCCCAGGGGAACACCGGGGAGCTGTTTTTT.

The V gene is TRBV6-1, the J gene TRBJ2-7; 8 bases match TRBD2. V lost 4 bases, J lost 3 bases, and 11 bases stayed unmatched. The CDR3 is 16 amino acids. Germline V gene sequence: CDR1 MNHNS, CDR2 SASEGT. The DNA of the CDR3 is TGTGCCAGCAGTGTGGTCCCCGGGACTAGAAACTACGAGCAGTACTTC. This gives the protein CASSVVPGTRNYEQYF.

The chain uses TRBV7-6 and TRBJ1-4; tentative D call: TRBD1 (6 bases). V was clipped by 2 bases and J by 8 bases, with 12 bases between them. The germline CDR1 and CDR2 sequences are SGHVS and FNYEAQ. This CDR3 has 14 residues. In DNA form, the CDR3 reads TGTGCCAGCAGCTTAAGGCAGGGGATGGAAAAACTGTTTTTT. Translated, it gives CASSLRQGMEKLFF.

This clone was seen a single time. The CDR3 protein is CASSLVWTGGGSPLHF. CDR3 nucleotide sequence: TGCGCCAGCAGCTTGGTTTGGACAGGCGGTGGGTCACCCCTCCACTTT. V gene TRBV5-1 combines with J gene TRBJ1-6; 7 bases are shared with TRBD1. Germline-derived CDR1 and CDR2 are SGHRS and YFSETQ. V dropped 0 bases and J dropped 10; count of bases not matched to a gene: 10. This CDR3 is built from 16 residues. The full variable domain, completed using reference TRBV5-1 and TRBJ1-6, is KAGVTQTPRYLIKTRGQQVTLSCSPISGHRSVSWYQQTPGQGLQFLFEYFSETQRNKGNFPGRFSGRQFSNSRSEMNVSTLELGDSALYLCASSLVWTGGGSPLHFGNGTRLTVT.

This chain links TRBV7-3 with TRBJ2-1; 7 nucleotides align to TRBD2. V lost 3 bases to trimming and J lost 10 bases; unmatched junction nucleotides: 12. The germline CDR1 and CDR2 sequences are SGHTA and FQGTGA. The CDR3 spans 15 residues. The CDR3 loop is CASSLNLGLGNEQFF. For the CDR3, the DNA is TGTGCCAGCAGCTTGAATTTAGGACTAGGAAACGAGCAGTTCTTC.

The chain is built from TRBV3-1 (or the pseudogene TRBV3-2) and TRBJ2-1, with 9 bases fitting TRBD1. The trim removed 6 bases at V and 0 bases at J, leaving 3 bases unmatched. The CDR3 spans 15 residues. Per germline, CDR1 LGHDT and CDR2 YNNKEL (reference sequence). As DNA, the CDR3 is TGTGCCAGCAGACCGGACAGGGGCTCCTACAATGAGCAGTTCTTC. Its protein is CASRPDRGSYNEQFF.

The gene calls are TRBV5-1 and TRBJ2-2, with D maybe TRBD2 (6 bases). The V end lost 0 bases, the J end lost 4 bases, and 13 bases lay between the germline ends. CDR1 and CDR2 (germline): SGHRS, YFSETQ. The CDR3 has 16 amino acids. The CDR3 is CASSLDRVGGTGELFF. Here the CDR3 DNA reads TGCGCCAGCAGCTTGGATCGCGTGGGGGGCACCGGGGAGCTGTTTTTT.

This clone occurred a few times. This chain connects TRBV5-1 to TRBJ1-2; 8 positions match TRBD1. CDR1 is SGHRS and CDR2 is YFSETQ in the germline V gene. Trimming at V came to 2 bases and at J to 8 bases, leaving 11 bases not matched to a gene. The CDR3 is made up of 15 amino acids. The CDR3 DNA reads as TGCGCCAGCAGCTTAGGACAGGGTTTTCCGTTCGGCTACACCTTC. Amino acid sequence: CASSLGQGFPFGYTF.

V is TRBV28 and J is TRBJ1-1, with D perhaps TRBD1 (6 bases). This CDR3 has 17 residues. V lost 5 bases to trimming and J lost 0 bases, with 19 bases between them. Germline CDR1 reads MDHEN; CDR2 reads SYDVKM. CDR3 nucleotides: TGTGCCAGCAGTCCCTCCGGGACACTTTTATTGAACACTGAAGCTTTCTTT. Translated, it gives CASSPSGTLLLNTEAFF.

The rearrangement joins TRBV5-1 to TRBJ2-1; D unresolved. Trimming took 3 bases from V and 5 from J, leaving 3 bases between them. Germline V CDR1 and CDR2: SGHRS, YFSETQ. This CDR3 has 11 amino acids. The CDR3 DNA reads as TGCGCCAGCAGCTCTAACAATGAGCAGTTCTTC. Its translation is CASSSNNEQFF.

The rearrangement joins TRBV3-1 (or the pseudogene TRBV3-2) to TRBJ1-1, with D perhaps TRBD1 (5 bases). Germline CDR1 and CDR2: LGHDT and YNNKEL (reference sequence). The V end lost 1 base, the J end lost 2 bases, and 11 bases lay between the germline ends. This CDR3 is 15 amino acids long. The CDR3 region has the DNA TGTGCCAGCAGCCAAGTTCGGGGGTCAAACACTGAAGCTTTCTTT. This encodes CASSQVRGSNTEAFF.

V gene TRBV2 combines with J gene TRBJ2-6; weak D call: TRBD1 (6 bases). The germline V and J ends were trimmed by 4 bases and 3 bases, with 10 bases remaining between them. The CDR3 spans 15 residues. Germline-derived CDR1 and CDR2 are SNHLY and FYNNEI. CDR3 protein: CASSVQGYGANVLTF. The CDR3 DNA is TGTGCCAGCAGTGTACAGGGTTATGGGGCCAACGTCCTGACTTTC.

The chain recombines TRBV5-1 with TRBJ1-5, with 7 nucleotides matching TRBD1. Germline trimming cut 5 bases from V and 6 bases from J; bases unmatched to any gene: 11. The CDR3 extends over 15 amino acids. Germline-derived CDR1 and CDR2 are SGHRS and YFSETQ. The CDR3 coding sequence is TGCGCCAGCAGTTCGCTAGGGGGCGTGGGTCAGCCCCAGCATTTT. This codes for CASSSLGGVGQPQHF.

The V call is TRBV11-1, the J call TRBJ2-7; no clear D gene. The V gene's germline CDR1 is SGHAT and CDR2 FQDESV (reference sequence). Trimming stripped 6 bases from V and 6 bases from J, with 12 bases between. The CDR3 consists of 12 residues. The CDR3 nucleotides read TGTGCCAGCAGTCTGCTCTATTCCGAGCAGTACTTC. It codes for CASSLLYSEQYF.

The chain uses TRBV5-1 and TRBJ2-2; 8 bases map to TRBD2. This CDR3 comprises 18 residues. Germline V gene lookup returns CDR1 SGHRS and CDR2 YFSETQ. V dropped 4 bases and J dropped 3; count of bases not matched to a gene: 14. DNA of the CDR3: TGCGCCAGCAGCCCGGGCCCGGCGGGAGGATCTTACACCGGGGAGCTGTTTTTT. Amino acids: CASSPGPAGGSYTGELFF.

This clone has just a few counts. This chain joins TRBV9 and TRBJ2-1, with TRBD1 identical over 7 bases. CDR1 SGDLS and CDR2 YYNGEE come from the germline V gene. V lost 0 bases to trimming and J lost 1 base; unmatched junction nucleotides: 4. The CDR3 runs to 16 residues. The CDR3 DNA reads as TGTGCCAGCAGCGTAGTAGGGGGCAAGTCCTACAATGAGCAGTTCTTC. This codes for CASSVVGGKSYNEQFF.

The chain links TRBV28 to TRBJ2-2; D gene ambiguous. CDR3 length: 12 residues. Germline CDR1 is MDHEN and CDR2 is SYDVKM. V shed 4 bases and J shed 9 bases, with 9 bases lying between them. The CDR3 region is CASSSSVWELFF. CDR3 nucleotide sequence: TGTGCCAGCAGTTCCTCTGTATGGGAGCTGTTTTTT.

The rearrangement joins TRBV6-6 to TRBJ1-1; D not resolved. This CDR3 comprises 13 residues. The ends were cut back, 2 bases at V and 7 bases at J, with 11 bases in the middle. Germline V CDR1 and CDR2: MNHNY, SVGAGI (reference sequence). In DNA, the CDR3 is TGTGCCAGCAGTTACCTGGACGGGGTTGAAGCTTTCTTT. This codes for CASSYLDGVEAFF.

The rearrangement joins TRBV28 to TRBJ2-5; 11 bases map to TRBD2. V lost 6 bases and J lost 2; bases outside the gene matches: 5. Germline assignment: CDR1 MDHEN and CDR2 SYDVKM. CDR3 length: 15 amino acids. CDR3 DNA: TGTGCCAGCAGGTTTAGCGGGGGGGCTCAAGAGACCCAGTACTTC. This translates into CASRFSGGAQETQYF.

This sequence joins TRBV24-1 and TRBJ1-1; D possibly corresponds to TRBD1 (5 bases). This CDR3 has 18 residues. CDR1 is KGHDR and CDR2 is SFDVKD in the germline V gene. Trimming pared 5 bases from V and 5 bases from J, leaving 26 bases between. The CDR3 DNA sequence: TGTGCCACCAGTGTCCGTTTACAGGCCATAGGGAGGGTAACTGAAGCTTTCTTT. Protein sequence: CATSVRLQAIGRVTEAFF.

The CDR3 DNA reads TGTGCCACCAGTGACCCCGGGACAGGGTTGCACGAGCAGTACTTC. Its translation: CATSDPGTGLHEQYF. V usage is TRBV24-1 and J usage is TRBJ2-7, with 9 nucleotides matching TRBD1. CDR1 KGHDR and CDR2 SFDVKD come from the germline V gene. CDR3 size: 15 residues. Trimming at V came to 4 bases and at J to 5 bases, leaving 8 bases not matched to a gene.

Of note for this clone: The DNA is omitted, as the CDR3 cannot be located on it reliably, and the CDR3 follows TCRdb's listing. This chain connects TRBV29-1 to TRBJ1-2; the listed D gene, TRBD1, was not tested against the DNA. The CDR3 contains 11 residues when both ends are counted. Germline CDR1 reads SQVTM; CDR2 reads ANQGSEA. CDR3 protein: CSVGTGTGDTF.

The chain uses TRBV5-1 and TRBJ1-2; tentatively, D is TRBD1 (6 bases). Germline loops: CDR1 SGHRS, CDR2 YFSETQ. The CDR3 consists of 12 residues. Trimming removed 4 bases at V and 4 bases at J, with 8 bases between. The DNA of the CDR3 is TGCGCCAGCAGCGGGACAAGCTATGGCTACACCTTC. This gives the protein CASSGTSYGYTF.

The DNA for the CDR3 is TGTGCCAGCAGTTTGCGGGTGGCTAGCGAGCAGTACGTC. This translates into CASSLRVASEQYV. This chain links TRBV28 with TRBJ2-7; D possibly corresponds to TRBD2 (5 bases). CDR3 length: 13 residues. The ends were cut back, 3 bases at V and 6 bases at J, with 12 bases in the middle. Germline CDR1 reads MDHEN; CDR2 reads SYDVKM.

The chain uses TRBV7-2 and TRBJ1-2; D is unresolved. Germline CDR1 reads SGHTA; CDR2 reads FQGNSA. Trimming cost V 5 bases and J 1 base, with 11 bases left between them. CDR3 length: 14 residues. CDR3: CASSAPYSNYGYTF. CDR3 in DNA: TGTGCCAGCAGCGCCCCGTACAGTAACTATGGCTACACCTTC.

CDR3 coding DNA: TGTGCCAGCAGCCGTAACCCGGTGACAGGGGGTGAGACCCAGTACTTC. It is translated as CASSRNPVTGGETQYF. This sequence joins TRBV5-4 and TRBJ2-5; 9 positions agree with TRBD1. This CDR3 is built from 16 residues. The germline V gene has CDR1 SGHNT and CDR2 YYREEE (reference sequence). Trimming cost V 4 bases and J 5 bases; bases outside gene matches: 12.

The chain uses TRBV4-1 and TRBJ1-1, with 8 positions matching TRBD1. Germline loops: CDR1 MGHRA, CDR2 YSYEKL. After removal of 3 bases from V and 5 bases from J, the junction contained 14 bases not matched to a gene. The CDR3 totals 17 residues. The CDR3 reads CASSQPKTGQGRTEAFF. In DNA, the CDR3 is TGCGCCAGCAGCCAGCCGAAGACTGGACAGGGCCGGACTGAAGCTTTCTTT.

The chain combines TRBV15 with TRBJ2-7; a weak D match, TRBD1 (6 bases). The germline V and J ends were trimmed by 1 base and 2 bases, with 12 bases remaining between them. Germline V gene data show CDR1 as LNHNV and CDR2 as YYDKDF (reference sequence). The CDR3 spans 15 residues. The CDR3 region has the DNA TGTGCCACCAGCAGAGGAGGGGGAAACACCTACGAGCAGTACTTC. Translation: CATSRGGGNTYEQYF.

This clone was seen a few times. The chain combines TRBV9 with TRBJ2-2; 12 bases align to TRBD1. CDR3 length equals 18 residues. Unmatched junction bases numbered 7, after V lost 0 bases and J lost 4 bases. Germline loops: CDR1 SGDLS, CDR2 YYNGEE. CDR3 sequence reads: CASSVAGQGAKRTGELFF. The CDR3 region has the DNA TGTGCCAGCAGCGTAGCGGGACAGGGGGCCAAACGCACCGGGGAGCTGTTTTTT.